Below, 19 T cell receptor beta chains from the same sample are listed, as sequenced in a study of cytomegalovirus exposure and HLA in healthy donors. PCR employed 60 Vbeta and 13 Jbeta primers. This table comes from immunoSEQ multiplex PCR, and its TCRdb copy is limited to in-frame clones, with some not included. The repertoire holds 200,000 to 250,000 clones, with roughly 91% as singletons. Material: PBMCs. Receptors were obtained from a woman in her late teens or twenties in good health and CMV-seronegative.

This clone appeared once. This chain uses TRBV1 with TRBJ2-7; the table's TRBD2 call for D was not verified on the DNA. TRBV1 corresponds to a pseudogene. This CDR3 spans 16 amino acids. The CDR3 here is CTSSHPSGGGGDEQYF. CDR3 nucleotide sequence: TGCACCAGCAGCCATCCATCGGGGGGGGGTGGGGACGAGCAGTACTTC.

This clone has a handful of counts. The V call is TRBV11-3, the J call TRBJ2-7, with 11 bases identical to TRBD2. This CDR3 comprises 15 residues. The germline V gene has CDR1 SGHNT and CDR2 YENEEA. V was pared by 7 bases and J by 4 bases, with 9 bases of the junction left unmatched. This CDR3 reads CASTDSGRGFYEQYF. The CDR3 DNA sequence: TGTGCCAGCACCGATAGCGGGAGGGGTTTTTACGAGCAGTACTTC. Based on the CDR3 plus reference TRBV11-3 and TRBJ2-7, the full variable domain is EAGVVQSPRYKIIEKKQPVAFWCNPISGHNTLYWYLQNLGQGPELLIRYENEEAVDDSQLPKDRFSAERLKGVDSTLKIQPAELGDSAVYLCASTDSGRGFYEQYFGPGTRLTVT.

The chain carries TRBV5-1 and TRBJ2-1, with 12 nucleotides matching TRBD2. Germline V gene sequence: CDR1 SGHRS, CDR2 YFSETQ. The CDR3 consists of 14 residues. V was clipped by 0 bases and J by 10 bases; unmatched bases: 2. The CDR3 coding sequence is TGCGCCAGCAGCTTGGGACTAGCGGGAGTCGAGCAGTTCTTC. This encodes CASSLGLAGVEQFF.

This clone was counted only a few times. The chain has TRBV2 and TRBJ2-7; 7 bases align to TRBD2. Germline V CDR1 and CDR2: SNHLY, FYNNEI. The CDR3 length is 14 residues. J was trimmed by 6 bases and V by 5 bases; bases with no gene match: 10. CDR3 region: CASSYARREGEQYF. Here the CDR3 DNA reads TGTGCCAGCAGTTATGCTCGGAGGGAGGGCGAGCAGTACTTC.

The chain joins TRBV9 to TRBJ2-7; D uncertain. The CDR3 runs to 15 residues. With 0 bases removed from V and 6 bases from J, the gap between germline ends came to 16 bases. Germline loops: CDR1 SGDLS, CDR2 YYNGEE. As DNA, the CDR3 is TGTGCCAGCAGCGTAGATGGAAGGAGTATCCGCGAGCAGTACTTC. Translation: CASSVDGRSIREQYF.

For the CDR3, the DNA is TGTGCCACTCCGCCTAGGGGGTGGGGCTCTGGGGCCAACGTCCTGACTTTC. As protein: CATPPRGWGSGANVLTF. The genes are TRBV5-6 and TRBJ2-6; possibly TRBD1 for D (6 bases). The V end was cut by 9 bases, the J end by 0 bases, with 19 bases between. The length of the CDR3 is 17 residues. Germline V lookup: CDR1 SGHDT, CDR2 YYEEEE.

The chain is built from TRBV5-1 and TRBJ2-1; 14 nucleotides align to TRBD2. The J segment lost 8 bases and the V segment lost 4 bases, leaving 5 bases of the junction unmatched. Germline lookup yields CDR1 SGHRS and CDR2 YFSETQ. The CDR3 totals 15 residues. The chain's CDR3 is CASSQGLAGGDEQFF. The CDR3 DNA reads TGCGCCAGCAGCCAAGGACTAGCGGGGGGAGATGAGCAGTTCTTC.

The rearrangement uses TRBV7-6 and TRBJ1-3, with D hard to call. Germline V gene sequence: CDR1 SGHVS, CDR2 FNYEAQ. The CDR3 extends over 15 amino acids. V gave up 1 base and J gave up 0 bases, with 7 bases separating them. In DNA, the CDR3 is TGTGCCAGCAGCTTAGAAGCTCACTCTGGAAACACCATATATTTT. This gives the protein CASSLEAHSGNTIYF.

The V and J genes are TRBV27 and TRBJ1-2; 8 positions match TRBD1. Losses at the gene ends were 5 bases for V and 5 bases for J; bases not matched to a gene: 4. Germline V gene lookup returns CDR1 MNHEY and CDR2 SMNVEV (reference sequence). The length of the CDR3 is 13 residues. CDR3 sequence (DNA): TGTGCCAGCAGTCGGACAGGGCGATATGGCTACACCTTC. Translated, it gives CASSRTGRYGYTF.

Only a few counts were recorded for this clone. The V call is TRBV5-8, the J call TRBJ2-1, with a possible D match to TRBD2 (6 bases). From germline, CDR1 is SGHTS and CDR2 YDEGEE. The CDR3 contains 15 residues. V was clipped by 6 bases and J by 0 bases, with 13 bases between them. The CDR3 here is CASNKGRSSYNEQFF. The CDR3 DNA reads TGTGCCAGCAACAAAGGGAGGAGCTCCTACAATGAGCAGTTCTTC.

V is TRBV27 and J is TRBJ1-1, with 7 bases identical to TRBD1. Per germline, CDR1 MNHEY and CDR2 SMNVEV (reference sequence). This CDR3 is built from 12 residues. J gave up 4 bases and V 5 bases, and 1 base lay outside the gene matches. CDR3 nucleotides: TGTGCCAGCAGTCCAGGGGGCACTGAAGCTTTCTTT. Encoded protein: CASSPGGTEAFF.

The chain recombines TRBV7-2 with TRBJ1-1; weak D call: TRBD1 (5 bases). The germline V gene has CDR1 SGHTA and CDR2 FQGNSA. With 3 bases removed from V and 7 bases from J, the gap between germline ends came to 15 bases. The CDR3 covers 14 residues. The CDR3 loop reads CASSLWRGQGEAFF. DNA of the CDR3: TGTGCCAGCAGCTTGTGGAGGGGCCAGGGTGAAGCTTTCTTT.

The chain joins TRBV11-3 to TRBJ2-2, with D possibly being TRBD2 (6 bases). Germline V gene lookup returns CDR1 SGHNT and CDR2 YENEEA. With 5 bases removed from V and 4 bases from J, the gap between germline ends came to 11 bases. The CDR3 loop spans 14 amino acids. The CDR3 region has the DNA TGTGCCAGCAGCCCCGGGACTTCCACCGGGGAGCTGTTTTTT. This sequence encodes CASSPGTSTGELFF.

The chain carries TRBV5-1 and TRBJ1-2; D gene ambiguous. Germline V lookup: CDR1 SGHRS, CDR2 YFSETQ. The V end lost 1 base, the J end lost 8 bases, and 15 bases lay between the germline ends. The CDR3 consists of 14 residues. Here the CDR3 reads CASSLRSTVGGYTF. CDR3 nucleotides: TGCGCCAGCAGCTTGCGGAGTACCGTTGGAGGCTACACCTTC. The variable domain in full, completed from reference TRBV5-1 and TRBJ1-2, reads KAGVTQTPRYLIKTRGQQVTLSCSPISGHRSVSWYQQTPGQGLQFLFEYFSETQRNKGNFPGRFSGRQFSNSRSEMNVSTLELGDSALYLCASSLRSTVGGYTFGSGTRLTVV.

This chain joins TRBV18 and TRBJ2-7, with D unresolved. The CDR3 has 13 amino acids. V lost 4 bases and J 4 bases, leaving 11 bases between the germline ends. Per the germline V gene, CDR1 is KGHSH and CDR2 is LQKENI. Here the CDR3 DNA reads TGTGCCAGCTCACTGGAAGCGCGTTACGAGCAGTACTTC. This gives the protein CASSLEARYEQYF.

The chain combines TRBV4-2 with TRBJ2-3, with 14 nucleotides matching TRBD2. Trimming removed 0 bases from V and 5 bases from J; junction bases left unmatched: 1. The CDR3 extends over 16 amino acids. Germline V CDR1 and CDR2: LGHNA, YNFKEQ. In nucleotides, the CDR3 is TGTGCCAGCAGCCAAGAGGGACTAGCGGGGGAAGATACGCAGTATTTT. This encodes CASSQEGLAGEDTQYF.

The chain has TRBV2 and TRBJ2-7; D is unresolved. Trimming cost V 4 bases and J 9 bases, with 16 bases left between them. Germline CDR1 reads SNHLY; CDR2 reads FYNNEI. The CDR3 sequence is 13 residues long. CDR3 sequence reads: CASSVRLPSLQYF. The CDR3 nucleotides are TGTGCCAGCAGTGTGCGGTTGCCTTCCTTGCAGTACTTC.

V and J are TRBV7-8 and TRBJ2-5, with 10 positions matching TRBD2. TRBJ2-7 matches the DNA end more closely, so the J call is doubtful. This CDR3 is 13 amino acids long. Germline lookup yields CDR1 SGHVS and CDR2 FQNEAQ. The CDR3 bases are TGTGCCAGCAGCCTTAGCGGGGGGAACGAGCAGTACTTC. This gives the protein CASSLSGGNEQYF.

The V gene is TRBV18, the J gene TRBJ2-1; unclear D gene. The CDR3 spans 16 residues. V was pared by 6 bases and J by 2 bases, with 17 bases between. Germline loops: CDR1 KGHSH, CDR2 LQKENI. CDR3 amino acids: CASSGLVHPPYNEQFF. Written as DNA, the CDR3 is TGTGCCAGCTCGGGTCTAGTCCACCCTCCCTACAATGAGCAGTTCTTC.